The source of this T cell receptor (beta chain) is a study of T cell repertoires in aging, cancer and after chemotherapy. Study details: Roughly 8.8 million TCR reads made up the full dataset. Regarding the study as a whole: In healthy donors, age-related TCR diversity loss mainly reflected lost richness. Across the chemotherapy interval, each cancer cohort showed higher median generation probability, suggesting thymic rebound. Age-matched healthy donors had significantly more diverse, less clonal blood TCR repertoires than untreated cancer patients.

Concerning this clonotype itself: The target antigen is unknown.

The V gene lost 6 bases and the J gene lost 0 bases, with 8 bases spanning the gap. CDR1 and CDR2 from the germline V gene are KGHSH and LQKENI. CDR3 length equals 13 residues. TRB rearrangements spanning V, D and J were amplified using mixed TRB-A/B primers. One entry per CDR3 protein results from TCRdb running MiXCR on the multiplex PCR reads. This table has some 10,000 distinct CDR3 sequences, 32% appearing once. TCR beta rearrangements were amplified from peripheral blood genomic DNA. The receptor was derived from a human donor in good health. Sequencing was performed on blood. The rearrangement uses TRBV18 and TRBJ1-1; D gene unclear. Written as DNA, the CDR3 is TGTGCCAGCTCCCCTCAGTTGAACACTGAAGCTTTCTTT. Translating gives CASSPQLNTEAFF.